The 10 T cell receptor beta chains listed next were all sequenced from one sample in a study of T cell responses to AZD1222 COVID-19 vaccine. Libraries were prepared by immunoSEQ multiplex PCR; TCRdb keeps only in-frame clonotypes and omits some of them. The sample has about 120,000 clones, less than 95% seen once. The sample consisted of peripheral blood, taken on day 0 of AZD1222 vaccination. These receptors came from an adult in good health.

This clone was observed a few times. This chain links TRBV19 with TRBJ1-1; 7 bases are a match to TRBD1. The CDR3 has 17 amino acids. The V and J ends lost 6 bases and 3 bases, in that order; junction bases with no gene match: 16. Germline assignment: CDR1 LNHDA and CDR2 SQIVND (reference sequence). For the CDR3, the DNA is TGTGCCAGTAGCCCGCGGCAGGGGGTAAGGACGGACACTGAAGCTTTCTTT. It yields the protein CASSPRQGVRTDTEAFF.

The rearrangement links TRBV30 to TRBJ2-7; D is unresolved. From germline, CDR1 is GTSNPN and CDR2 SVGIG (reference sequence). Trimming shortened V by 5 bases and J by 5 bases, and 10 bases separated the two germline ends. The CDR3 is made up of 11 amino acids. CDR3 region: CAWHRVDEQYF. The CDR3 nucleotides read TGTGCCTGGCACCGAGTCGACGAGCAGTACTTC. Full variable domain (outside the CDR3, taken from reference TRBV30 and TRBJ2-7): SQTIHQWPATLVQPVGSPLSLECTVEGTSNPNLYWYRQAAGRGLQLLFYSVGIGQISSEVPQNLSASRPQDRQFILSSKKLLLSDSGFYLCAWHRVDEQYFGPGTRLTVT.

The chain is built from TRBV14 and TRBJ2-6; D uncertain. CDR3 length equals 15 residues. V lost 1 base and J 7 bases, leaving 11 bases between the germline ends. Germline-derived CDR1 and CDR2 are SGHDN and FVKESK. The CDR3 region has the DNA TGTGCCAGCAGCCAAGGGGCGATCCGAGCCAACGTCCTGACTTTC. This translates into CASSQGAIRANVLTF.

The chain recombines TRBV12-3 or TRBV12-4 with TRBJ1-1, with D tentatively TRBD1 (5 bases). The CDR3 sequence is 12 residues long. Trimming removed 3 bases from V and 10 bases from J, with 12 bases in between. This chain's CDR3 is CASSFSGLVAFF. Written as DNA, the CDR3 is TGTGCCAGCAGTTTTTCGGGGCTGGTAGCTTTCTTT.

This sequence joins TRBV3-1 (or the pseudogene TRBV3-2) and TRBJ1-3; no definite D call. The length of the CDR3 is 13 residues. Trimming stripped 4 bases from V and 1 base from J, with 5 bases between. The germline gives CDR1 LGHDT, CDR2 YNNKEL (reference sequence). The CDR3 loop is CASSPGSGNTIYF. CDR3 in DNA: TGTGCCAGCAGCCCTGGTTCTGGAAACACCATATATTTT.

The chain is built from TRBV24-1 and TRBJ1-2; D ambiguous. Germline CDR1 reads KGHDR; CDR2 reads SFDVKD. Deletions cut 4 bases from V and 7 bases from J, with 15 bases between. The CDR3 is 14 residues long. This CDR3 is CATSDGPMDPGYTF. CDR3 DNA: TGTGCCACCAGTGACGGCCCCATGGACCCTGGCTACACCTTC.

With respect to this clone: Other nucleotide sequences from this sample produce the same CDR3. This chain joins TRBV15 and TRBJ2-5, with a tentative D call TRBD2 (6 bases). Germline CDR1 reads LNHNV; CDR2 reads YYDKDF (reference sequence). This CDR3 contains 14 residues. Trimming removed 0 bases from V and 2 bases from J, with 7 bases in between. The CDR3 is CATSRDRGQETQYF. The CDR3 DNA reads as TGTGCCACCAGCAGAGATCGGGGGCAAGAGACCCAGTACTTC.

The rearrangement uses TRBV2 and TRBJ2-2, with D hard to call. The CDR3 contains 14 residues. Germline CDR1 is SNHLY and CDR2 is FYNNEI. Trimming stripped 7 bases from V and 4 bases from J, with 13 bases between. The CDR3 sequence is CASKISKGTGELFF. CDR3 bases: TGTGCCAGCAAGATCTCCAAGGGCACCGGGGAGCTGTTTTTT.

The rearrangement uses TRBV5-4 and TRBJ1-4; D not certain. The V end was cut by 4 bases, the J end by 0 bases, with 10 bases between. Germline V CDR1 and CDR2: SGHNT, YYREEE (reference sequence). The CDR3 spans 15 residues. Written as DNA, the CDR3 is TGTGCCAGCAGCCGCCACTTATCAACTAATGAAAAACTGTTTTTT. Its protein product is CASSRHLSTNEKLFF.

The chain links TRBV30 to TRBJ2-2; TRBD2 agrees at 10 bases. The germline V gene encodes CDR1 GTSNPN and CDR2 SVGIG (reference sequence). This CDR3 comprises 15 residues. The trim removed 5 bases at V and 3 bases at J, leaving 6 bases unmatched. CDR3 DNA: TGTGCCTGGGCAAGCGGGGGGGCCTACACCGGGGAGCTGTTTTTT. Its protein product is CAWASGGAYTGELFF. Using reference TRBV30 and TRBJ2-2 for the parts outside the CDR3, the full variable domain is SQTIHQWPATLVQPVGSPLSLECTVEGTSNPNLYWYRQAAGRGLQLLFYSVGIGQISSEVPQNLSASRPQDRQFILSSKKLLLSDSGFYLCAWASGGAYTGELFFGEGSRLTVL.